Listed here are 24 T cell receptor beta chains from one sample, sequenced in a study of response to subunit inactivated influenza vaccine (dated by TCRdb to the late 2010s). Library construction relied on RT-PCR. Sequenced on an Illumina HiSeq 2500. Using fastp at Q25 and MiXCR, TCRdb reprocessed the public reads and kept productive beta chains. CDR3 protein duplicates are merged, each entry listing the most common genes and DNA. This sample comprises 500,000 to 600,000 distinct CDR3 sequences, 16% of them detected only once. The ten largest clones represent less than 4% of the sample. Sequenced material: CD4+ T cells sorted from PBMCs, taken 23 to 25 months after vaccination. The receptors originated from a man aged 45 to 75 who received an inactivated influenza vaccine. Donor details come from another sample of the same person, matched by shared clones.

This clonotype was counted only a few times. The chain combines TRBV20-1 with TRBJ2-4; TRBD2 agrees at 7 bases. The CDR3 has 12 amino acids. Per the germline V gene, CDR1 is DFQATT and CDR2 is SNEGSKA (reference sequence). For the CDR3, the DNA is TGCTCCCAAGCGGGGCCCAAAAACATTCAGTACTTC. As protein: CSQAGPKNIQYF.

This clonotype was recorded many times. The CDR3 DNA is TGTGCCAGCAGCCGGGGACGTTGGGGTGGCTACACCTTC. This codes for CASSRGRWGGYTF. The chain couples TRBV7-2 to TRBJ1-2, with D possibly TRBD1 on 5 matching bases. Germline V gene data show CDR1 as SGHTA and CDR2 as FQGNSA. With 5 bases removed from V and 7 bases from J, the gap between germline ends came to 14 bases. The CDR3 is 13 residues long.

The V and J genes are TRBV28 and TRBJ1-6; 7 positions agree with TRBD1. Germline trimming cut 3 bases from V and 7 bases from J; bases unmatched to any gene: 6. CDR1 is MDHEN, CDR2 SYDVKM, per germline. This CDR3 is built from 15 residues. CDR3 sequence: CASSFMDRTNSPLHF. In DNA form, the CDR3 reads TGTGCCAGCAGTTTTATGGACAGGACGAATTCACCCCTCCACTTT.

This clonotype has a handful of counts. The chain combines TRBV15 with TRBJ1-3; D remains unclear. This CDR3 is 14 amino acids long. From germline, CDR1 is LNHNV and CDR2 YYDKDF (reference sequence). The CDR3 DNA sequence: TGTGCAACAAGTCTGGGGAGCTCTGGAAACACCATATATTTT. Its protein product is CATSLGSSGNTIYF.

This clonotype was recorded a few times. The chain links TRBV21-1 to TRBJ1-3; the table's D call, TRBD1, has no DNA check behind it. TRBV21-1 is classified as a pseudogene. The CDR3 sequence is 16 residues long. The CDR3 DNA follows: TGTGCCAGCAGCAAATTGACAGAAAACTCTGGAAACACCATATATTTT. It encodes CASSKLTENSGNTIYF.

This clonotype was picked up a small number of times. The chain has TRBV20-1 and TRBJ1-4, with D possibly being TRBD1 (6 bases). Trimming cost V 2 bases and J 5 bases, with 15 bases left between them. CDR1 is DFQATT and CDR2 is SNEGSKA in the germline V gene (reference sequence). The CDR3 covers 15 residues. The CDR3 spells CSARSGAVGNEKLFF. CDR3 bases: TGCAGTGCTAGATCAGGGGCCGTCGGAAATGAAAAACTGTTTTTT.

The chain uses TRBV28 and TRBJ1-4; 12 bases are a match to TRBD1. This CDR3 comprises 15 residues. In germline, CDR1 is MDHEN, CDR2 SYDVKM. V shed 6 bases, J shed 9 bases, and the junction held 8 bases outside the gene matches. CDR3 sequence: CASSPGTGGGQKLFF. In DNA, the CDR3 is TGTGCCAGCAGCCCTGGGACAGGGGGCGGGCAAAAACTGTTTTTT.

The chain couples TRBV5-1 to TRBJ2-2; D is possibly TRBD2 (5 bases). V lost 3 bases, J lost 6 bases, and 18 bases lay in between. The CDR3 runs 16 residues. Germline V lookup: CDR1 SGHRS, CDR2 YFSETQ. The CDR3 region has the DNA TGCGCCAGCAGCTCTCTTTCGGGATCCCAACCCGGGGAGCTGTTTTTT. It codes for CASSSLSGSQPGELFF.

The rearrangement joins TRBV5-1 to TRBJ2-3; 14 nucleotides line up with TRBD2. Trimming took 1 base from V and 2 from J; bases not matched to a gene: 9. CDR3 length: 19 residues. Germline CDR1 is SGHRS and CDR2 is YFSETQ. CDR3 sequence reads: CASSLSVGTSGRNTDTQYF. The CDR3 coding sequence is TGCGCCAGCAGCTTGTCTGTGGGGACTAGCGGGAGAAACACAGATACGCAGTATTTT.

This clonotype appeared a few times. V usage is TRBV3-1 and J usage is TRBJ2-1, with 10 bases aligning to TRBD2. Trimming removed 4 bases from V and 7 bases from J; junction bases left unmatched: 7. Germline lookup yields CDR1 LGHDT and CDR2 YNNKEL (reference sequence). The CDR3 has 15 amino acids. In DNA, the CDR3 is TGTGCCAGCAGCCGCGGACTAGCGGAAGCAAATGAGCAGTTCTTC. Protein product: CASSRGLAEANEQFF.

This clonotype was observed a handful of times. The chain carries TRBV12-3 or TRBV12-4 and TRBJ2-1, with 8 bases aligning to TRBD1. The CDR3 length is 16 residues. J gave up 2 bases and V 3 bases, and 6 bases lay outside the gene matches. The CDR3 loop reads CASSFYTGGAYNEQFF. In DNA form, the CDR3 reads TGTGCCAGCAGTTTTTATACAGGGGGAGCCTACAATGAGCAGTTCTTC.

This rearrangement joins TRBV14 to TRBJ2-2; D may correspond to TRBD1 or TRBD2 (5 bases each). The germline V and J ends were trimmed by 4 bases and 7 bases, with 10 bases remaining between them. Germline values: CDR1 SGHDN, CDR2 FVKESK. The CDR3 contains 13 residues. CDR3 region: CASSPGRFGELFF. The CDR3 DNA reads as TGTGCCAGCAGCCCAGGGAGATTCGGGGAGCTGTTTTTT.

The chain has TRBV4-1 and TRBJ2-2; D is perhaps TRBD1 (6 bases). V was shortened by 3 bases and J by 3 bases, with 14 bases between the two germline ends. This CDR3 is built from 16 residues. Germline V gives CDR1 MGHRA, CDR2 YSYEKL. CDR3 sequence (DNA): TGCGCCAGCAGCCACTATCAGGGGCGTGACACCGGGGAGCTGTTTTTT. Amino acid sequence: CASSHYQGRDTGELFF.

The chain recombines TRBV20-1 with TRBJ1-4; D perhaps matches TRBD1 (5 bases). V was cut by 2 bases and J by 7 bases, with 14 bases left in between. CDR1 is DFQATT, CDR2 SNEGSKA, per germline (reference sequence). The CDR3 totals 14 residues. In DNA, the CDR3 is TGCAGTGCTAGACCTAGGACGGACACTGAAAAACTGTTTTTT. This encodes CSARPRTDTEKLFF.

This chain links TRBV4-1 with TRBJ2-7; 9 bases align to TRBD1. This CDR3 has 16 amino acids. Looked up from germline, CDR1 is MGHRA and CDR2 is YSYEKL. The J segment lost 2 bases and the V segment lost 1 base, leaving 6 bases of the junction unmatched. Here the CDR3 reads CASSQAHGTGTYEQYF. The CDR3 DNA reads TGCGCCAGCAGCCAAGCTCACGGGACAGGGACCTACGAGCAGTACTTC.

This chain connects TRBV20-1 to TRBJ2-3; D might be TRBD1 (6 bases). Germline values: CDR1 DFQATT, CDR2 SNEGSKA (reference sequence). The CDR3 totals 14 residues. Between the trimmed V and J ends, which lost 0 bases and 8 bases, there was a span of 15 bases. The CDR3 bases are TGCAGTGCTAGAGATTGGTTCTCAGGGGTTACGCAGTATTTT. This encodes CSARDWFSGVTQYF.

This chain connects TRBV6-1 to TRBJ2-3; weak D call: TRBD2 (5 bases). This CDR3 spans 11 amino acids. Germline CDR1 is MNHNS and CDR2 is SASEGT. Trimming removed 1 base at V and 10 bases at J, with 6 bases between. The CDR3 coding sequence is TGTGCCAGCAGTGAAGAGGGAGCGCAGTATTTT. Its translation: CASSEEGAQYF.

This clonotype was counted only a few times. V gene TRBV10-3 combines with J gene TRBJ1-2; 7 positions match TRBD1. This CDR3 spans 14 amino acids. The V gene end was trimmed by 4 bases and the J gene end by 2 bases; junction bases not matched to a gene: 4. Germline loops: CDR1 ENHRY, CDR2 SYGVKD. The CDR3 DNA sequence: TGTGCCATCAGTGGGGACAGTGGAAACTATGGCTACACCTTC. It is translated as CAISGDSGNYGYTF.

This clonotype has a count of ten or more. One end of the junction fails to match germline, which may point to a read error. The chain links TRBV3-1 to TRBJ2-3; 11 nucleotides agree with TRBD2. From germline, CDR1 is LGHDT and CDR2 YNNKEL (reference sequence). The CDR3 sequence is 15 residues long. The CDR3 DNA reads as TGCGCCAGCAGCCAAACTAGCGGGAGTACAGATACGCAGTATTTT. Its protein is CASSQTSGSTDTQYF.

A few counts support this clonotype. This sequence joins TRBV3-1 and TRBJ2-5; D call uncertain. The CDR3 runs 12 residues. The V end was cut by 1 base, the J end by 8 bases, with 8 bases between. Germline V gene data show CDR1 as LGHDT and CDR2 as YNNKEL (reference sequence). CDR3 nucleotides: TGTGCCAGCAGCCAAGGACAACTAACCCAGTACTTC. It yields the protein CASSQGQLTQYF.

At least ten counts were recorded for this clonotype. This chain uses TRBV4-3 with TRBJ1-2, with a tentative D call TRBD1 (5 bases). V was shortened by 0 bases and J by 4 bases, with 12 bases between the two germline ends. CDR3 size: 15 residues. CDR1 is LGHNA and CDR2 is YSLEER in the germline V gene. CDR3 coding DNA: TGCGCCAGCAGCCAAGATGGGAGGGGAATCTATGGCTACACCTTC. Translated: CASSQDGRGIYGYTF.

The genes are TRBV27 and TRBJ1-2; TRBD1 matches 7 bases. Germline CDR1 MNHEY, CDR2 SMNVEV (reference sequence). The CDR3 sequence is 13 residues long. J gave up 4 bases and V 5 bases, and 4 bases lay outside the gene matches. In DNA form, the CDR3 reads TGTGCCAGCAGTCCGACAGGGATCTATGGCTACACCTTC. Translating it yields CASSPTGIYGYTF.

The chain employs TRBV4-2 and TRBJ2-7, with D unclear. Trimming left V 0 bases short and J 0 bases short, with 9 bases between. CDR1 is LGHNA, CDR2 YNFKEQ, per germline. CDR3 length: 15 amino acids. The CDR3 nucleotides read TGTGCCAGCAGCCAAGATCTCCGGAGCTCCTACGAGCAGTACTTC. Its translation: CASSQDLRSSYEQYF.

V is TRBV12-3 or TRBV12-4 and J is TRBJ1-2, with D hard to call. CDR3 length equals 13 residues. V dropped 2 bases and J dropped 8 bases, with 12 bases sitting between them. The CDR3 loop reads CASSLMWDRGYTF. CDR3 nucleotide sequence: TGTGCCAGCAGTTTAATGTGGGATCGGGGCTACACCTTC.